This entry describes one T cell receptor beta chain. Germline V lookup: CDR1 LGHNA, CDR2 YSLEER. CDR3 length: 14 amino acids. Trimming shortened V by 0 bases and J by 11 bases, and 16 bases separated the two germline ends. In Cohort 3, a recovered donor had either two negative PCRs, clearance, or symptom resolution. These data belong to a study of blood T cell repertoires in COVID-19. Study-wide background: Nucleic acid was either cDNA or gDNA, and it came from T cells, B-cell-depleted T cells, or PBMCs.

The data were produced by immunoSEQ multiplex PCR, yet TCRdb's version contains in-frame clones alone and is incomplete. In the table there are roughly 350,000 clones, roughly 90% of which are singletons. The chain is built from TRBV4-3 and TRBJ1-1; tentative D call: TRBD1 (6 bases). This sequence was found in a woman under 40 who had recovered from COVID-19. Sequences were obtained from PBMCs or T cells enriched from blood (not recorded which). In nucleotides, the CDR3 is TGCGCCAGCAGCCAAGATAGGCGGACAGATCCTGCTTTCTTT. It translates to CASSQDRRTDPAFF.